This is a list of T cell receptor beta chains from one sample in a study of blood T cell repertoires in COVID-19. Data came from immunoSEQ multiplex PCR; TCRdb stores just in-frame clones and leaves some out. The sample has some 130,000 clones, around 78% seen once. Sequenced input: peripheral blood. Receptors originate from a human donor in a cohort sampled during active COVID-19. Both conserved end residues are part of each CDR3.

v_call cdr3_aa
TRBV28 CASSQNRVYGYTF
TRBV7-9 CASSPRGDTEAFF
TRBV10-1 CASSDGQSYEQYF
TRBV4-2 CASSQDQGLVQHF
TRBV28 CASTPGQGAFWGYEQYF
TRBV11-3 CASSEGAGQETQYF
TRBV7-3 CASSAFGGSEETQYF
TRBV3-1/TRBV3-2 CASSQNSLNYGYTF
TRBV5-1 CASSFASGQRGETQYF
TRBV28 CASSFWGVANQPQHF
TRBV19 CASSTRGRDTGELFF
TRBV27 CASSLRGLQGVDFF
TRBV20-1 CSASWGGNGYTF
TRBV5-5 CASSPRWTVIGSYEQYF
TRBV5-8 CASSLVRSSGNTIYF
TRBV19 CASSPLAGPGDEQYF
TRBV3-1/TRBV3-2 CASSQAGHNSYNEQFF
TRBV28 CASRRGDRALQLDYGYTF
TRBV11-2 CASSPFGVSYEQYF
TRBV7-8 CASSQRDTNQPQHF
TRBV5-6 CASSLAGRAQQPQHF
TRBV7-9 CASSHPTGMGTGELFF
TRBV28 CASRWTGGYEQYF
TRBV27 CASSFGGGSYNEQFF
TRBV23-1 CASRFNSNTEAFF
TRBV2 CASRQGNQPQHF
TRBV6-5 CASSYLGGNYGYTF
TRBV5-6 CASSLGGSSYNSPLHF
TRBV6-5 CASTSPGVGNTEAFF
TRBV30 CAWGQGTYNSPLHF
TRBV27 CASRPPGLGVPGELFF
TRBV6-5 CASSAQGGSGKLFF
TRBV18 CASSPAGVRETQYF
TRBV2 CASSTGSINSYEQYF